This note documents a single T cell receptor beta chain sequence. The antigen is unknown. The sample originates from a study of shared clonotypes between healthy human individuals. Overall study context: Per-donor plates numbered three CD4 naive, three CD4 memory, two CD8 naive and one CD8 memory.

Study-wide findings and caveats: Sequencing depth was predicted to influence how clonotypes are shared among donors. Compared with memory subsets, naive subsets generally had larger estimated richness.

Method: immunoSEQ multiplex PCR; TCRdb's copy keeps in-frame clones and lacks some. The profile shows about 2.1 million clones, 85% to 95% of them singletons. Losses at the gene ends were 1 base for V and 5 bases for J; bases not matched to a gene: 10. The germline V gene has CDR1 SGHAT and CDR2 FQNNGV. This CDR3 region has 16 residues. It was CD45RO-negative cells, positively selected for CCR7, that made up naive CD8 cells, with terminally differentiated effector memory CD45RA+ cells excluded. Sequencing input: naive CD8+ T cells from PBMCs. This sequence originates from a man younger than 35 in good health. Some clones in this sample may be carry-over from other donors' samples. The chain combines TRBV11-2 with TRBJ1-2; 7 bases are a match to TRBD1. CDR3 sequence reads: CASSLGVLGGRYGYTF. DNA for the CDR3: TGTGCCAGCAGCTTAGGCGTATTAGGGGGCCGATATGGCTACACCTTC.